This T cell receptor beta chain was recovered during a study of vaccination effects on CD4 cells after COVID-19. The CDR3 totals 15 residues. The V and J ends lost 7 bases and 0 bases respectively, with 10 bases between them. Germline V gives CDR1 SNHLY, CDR2 FYNNEI. Concerning this clone: Its cognate antigen is unknown.

The data were produced by immunoSEQ multiplex PCR, yet TCRdb's version contains in-frame clones alone and is incomplete. This sample has about 73,000 clones; 60% to 75% occur once, and the top ten carry around 3%. Study outcomes and limitations: By a late point after vaccination, infection- and vaccine-induced clones had shrunk markedly through clonal contraction.

ViraFEST assay sequencing came after antigen-specific CD4+ T cells were expanded with viral peptide pools. Upon completion of around 9 days in culture, CD4+ T cells were isolated. Nucleocapsid antibodies stayed negative before and after vaccination, showing no earlier SARS-CoV-2 infection. They grew 2 million to 2.5 million PBMC in each well, adding around 10 IU/ml IL-2 and about 9.9 ug/ml peptides. The sequences come from CD4+ T cells from PBMCs cultured with HCoV-NL63 spike peptides, collected before COVID-19 vaccination. The TCR originated in a human donor who received a COVID-19 vaccine. V is TRBV2 and J is TRBJ1-6; weak D call: TRBD1 (5 bases). CDR3 nucleotide sequence: TGTGCCAGCAAGGCAGGGAGCTCCTATAATTCACCCCTCCACTTT. Residues: CASKAGSSYNSPLHF.